This TCR beta chain was profiled in a study of blood T cell repertoires in COVID-19. The overall study: Sites across the United States, Italy and Spain contributed samples from acute and convalescent COVID-19.

V was shortened by 7 bases and J by 4 bases, with 13 bases between the two germline ends. The germline gives CDR1 MNHEY, CDR2 SVGAGI. CDR3 length: 14 amino acids. This clone occurred a few times. Sequenced by immunoSEQ multiplex PCR; TCRdb stores in-frame clones only, minus some. The data contain about 130,000 clones, 70% to 80% of them singletons. This TCR derives from a human donor in a cohort sampled during active COVID-19. The chain combines TRBV6-5 with TRBJ2-2, with no clear D. Sequenced sample: peripheral blood. CDR3 nucleotide sequence: TGTGCCAGCATAGAGAAGGCGGTCACCGGGGAGCTGTTTTTT. It is translated as CASIEKAVTGELFF.